The clone carrying this T cell receptor beta chain appeared a single time. In the original analysis: Estimation of nucleated cell counts was performed using reference gene primer amplification. The table came from immunoSEQ multiplex PCR; TCRdb's copy has only in-frame clones and leaves some out. The D gene and trimming were derived from the DNA, and the V and J assignments and clone size from that table. The sample lists about 200,000 clones; around 81% were seen once. This sample stems from a study of blood T cell repertoires in COVID-19. Looking at the study overall: Acute and convalescent COVID-19 specimens originated in the United States, Italy and Spain. Sources were T cells, B-cell-depleted T cells, or PBMCs; the material itself was cDNA or gDNA.

CDR1 is MGHDK, CDR2 SYGVNS, per germline. Trimming cost V 3 bases and J 0 bases, with 9 bases left between them. This CDR3 comprises 14 residues. The sequence came from an older woman with acute or convalescent COVID-19. The sample taken for sequencing was peripheral blood. This chain uses TRBV25-1 with TRBJ2-7, with D hard to call. CDR3 in amino acids: CASSERGFSYEQYF. Written as DNA, the CDR3 is TGTGCCAGCAGTGAGCGCGGTTTCTCCTACGAGCAGTACTTC.